A single sample gave rise to the 19 T cell receptor beta chains below, sequenced in a study of cytomegalovirus exposure and HLA in healthy donors. The assay was immunoSEQ multiplex PCR, and TCRdb's table has in-frame clones only and misses some. The sample records roughly 300,000 clones, about nine tenths being singletons. The source material was PBMCs. The receptors derive from a woman younger than 30 in good health and CMV-seronegative.

The chain combines TRBV9 with TRBJ1-2; a possible D gene is TRBD1 (5 bases). Trimming pared 0 bases from V and 7 bases from J, leaving 13 bases between. This CDR3 spans 14 amino acids. Germline CDR1 reads SGDLS; CDR2 reads YYNGEE. The CDR3 sequence is CASSVDGGMSGYTF. In DNA, the CDR3 is TGTGCCAGCAGCGTAGACGGGGGAATGAGTGGCTACACCTTC.

The chain recombines TRBV15 with TRBJ2-7, with D perhaps matching TRBD1 (7 bases). The CDR3 length is 12 residues. Trimming cost V 6 bases and J 8 bases, with 14 bases left between them. Germline V gene data show CDR1 as LNHNV and CDR2 as YYDKDF (reference sequence). The CDR3 coding sequence is TGTGCCACCAGGGAGGGACAGTCTCAGCAGTACTTC. This codes for CATREGQSQQYF.

This clone was observed once. V usage is TRBV5-4 and J usage is TRBJ2-3, with D tentatively TRBD1 (6 bases). Germline assignment: CDR1 SGHNT and CDR2 YYREEE (reference sequence). V dropped 0 bases and J dropped 4 bases, with 12 bases sitting between them. This CDR3 has 15 residues. CDR3 bases: TGTGCCAGCAGCTTGGTGGGGGCTGGGGCAGATACGCAGTATTTT. This gives the protein CASSLVGAGADTQYF.

V gene TRBV9 combines with J gene TRBJ2-1, with D possibly being TRBD2 (6 bases). CDR3 length: 15 amino acids. The germline V gene has CDR1 SGDLS and CDR2 YYNGEE. Trimming shortened V by 0 bases and J by 4 bases, and 11 bases separated the two germline ends. DNA of the CDR3: TGTGCCAGCAGCGTAGGAGCTAGCGATTACAATGAGCAGTTCTTC. This encodes CASSVGASDYNEQFF.

Concerning this clone: The sample contains more than one DNA sequence encoding this CDR3. The chain employs TRBV9 and TRBJ2-7; TRBD2 might be the D (5 bases). The CDR3 has 15 amino acids. V was shortened by 0 bases and J by 3 bases, with 13 bases between the two germline ends. Germline V gene data show CDR1 as SGDLS and CDR2 as YYNGEE. CDR3 bases: TGTGCCAGCAGCGTAGGAGCAAGCGGAGGCTACGAGCAGTACTTC. It is translated as CASSVGASGGYEQYF.

The chain has TRBV4-2 and TRBJ2-7; no clear D. Deletions cut 1 base from V and 2 bases from J, with 15 bases between. Germline CDR1 reads LGHNA; CDR2 reads YNFKEQ. This CDR3 comprises 16 residues. CDR3 bases: TGTGCCAGCAGCCAAGGGCTGCCCTCCGATCCCTACGAGCAGTACTTC. It specifies CASSQGLPSDPYEQYF.

The rearrangement uses TRBV6-1 and TRBJ1-5, with D maybe TRBD1 (6 bases). CDR1 and CDR2 (germline): MNHNS, SASEGT. The CDR3 is made up of 16 amino acids. Trimming removed 3 bases at V and 3 bases at J, with 15 bases between. The CDR3 DNA reads as TGTGCCAGCAGTGAGACAGGCCCAGGTAACAATCAGCCCCAGCATTTT. Translating it yields CASSETGPGNNQPQHF.

This clone appeared a single time. The CDR3 nucleotides read TGTGCCATCAGTGAAGGCAGGATGTCCTACGAGCAGTACTTC. It specifies CAISEGRMSYEQYF. The chain employs TRBV10-3 and TRBJ2-7; D is unclear. The CDR3 runs to 14 residues. V lost 3 bases, J lost 1 base, and 10 bases lay in between. Germline V gene data show CDR1 as ENHRY and CDR2 as SYGVKD.

The V call is TRBV28, the J call TRBJ2-1, with TRBD2 matching over 13 bases. CDR3 length: 15 residues. Germline-derived CDR1 and CDR2 are MDHEN and SYDVKM. Trimming removed 4 bases from V and 9 bases from J; junction bases left unmatched: 6. In DNA form, the CDR3 reads TGTGCCAGCAGTTCTCCGGGACTAGCGGGAAGTGAGCAGTTCTTC. Translating gives CASSSPGLAGSEQFF.

This sequence joins TRBV30 and TRBJ1-2; possibly TRBD1 for D (6 bases). The CDR3 covers 14 residues. Trimming took 3 bases from V and 7 from J, leaving 18 bases between them. Germline-derived CDR1 and CDR2 are GTSNPN and SVGIG (reference sequence). CDR3 DNA: TGTGCCTGGAGGGACGACAGGACCCGCGGTGGCTACACCTTC. Protein: CAWRDDRTRGGYTF.

This sequence joins TRBV6-5 and TRBJ2-1; D unresolved. Germline assignment: CDR1 MNHEY and CDR2 SVGAGI. The CDR3 spans 16 residues. Trimming removed 2 bases at V and 0 bases at J, with 11 bases between. The CDR3 sequence: CASSYSHPSSYNEQFF. The CDR3 bases are TGTGCCAGCAGTTACAGTCATCCGAGCTCCTACAATGAGCAGTTCTTC.

This clone was found a few times. One junction end disagrees with the germline gene, perhaps due to a read error. The J gene is TRBJ1-2, the V gene TRBV30; 12 bases agree with TRBD1. CDR1 and CDR2 (germline): GTSNPN, SVGIG (reference sequence). The CDR3 has 14 amino acids. The CDR3 sequence is CAWSVRGQGAPRDF. The CDR3, as DNA: TGTGCCTGGAGTGTACGGGGACAGGGGGCGCCAAGGGACTTC.

The CDR3 DNA reads as TGTGCCAGCAGCGTGGGACCGGGGGGCAACACCGGGGAGCTGTTTTTT. Encoded protein: CASSVGPGGNTGELFF. This chain connects TRBV9 to TRBJ2-2; tentative D call: TRBD2 (7 bases). The CDR3 is 16 amino acids. Germline V gene sequence: CDR1 SGDLS, CDR2 YYNGEE. With 2 bases removed from V and 2 bases from J, the gap between germline ends came to 13 bases.

The J gene is TRBJ1-1, the V gene TRBV19; D remains unclear. From germline, CDR1 is LNHDA and CDR2 SQIVND (reference sequence). This CDR3 is built from 13 residues. Trimming pared 7 bases from V and 1 base from J, leaving 10 bases between. The CDR3 sequence: CASIGRKNTEAFF. CDR3 nucleotides: TGTGCCAGTATAGGGAGGAAGAACACTGAAGCTTTCTTT.

Written as DNA, the CDR3 is TGTGCCAGCAGTGGGGGCCCTCAAGAGACCCAGTACTTC. Translation: CASSGGPQETQYF. This chain joins TRBV25-1 and TRBJ2-5, with D perhaps TRBD1 (5 bases). Germline V gives CDR1 MGHDK, CDR2 SYGVNS. The CDR3 spans 13 residues. The V and J ends lost 4 bases and 2 bases respectively, with 8 bases between them.

This clone was picked up a small number of times. The chain uses TRBV13 and TRBJ2-7, with a possible D match to TRBD2 (6 bases). The CDR3 contains 16 residues. Trimming cost V 5 bases and J 0 bases, with 17 bases left between them. CDR1 is PRHDT and CDR2 is FYEKMQ in the germline V gene (reference sequence). The CDR3 DNA reads TGTGCCAGCAGCCCCCGGGCTAGCGAGAGCTCCTACGAGCAGTACTTC. Its translation: CASSPRASESSYEQYF.

The count of this clone is one. V and J are TRBV6-1 and TRBJ2-2, with D possibly matching TRBD2 (6 bases). Per the germline V gene, CDR1 is MNHNS and CDR2 is SASEGT. Trimming stripped 2 bases from V and 6 bases from J, with 16 bases between. This CDR3 contains 16 residues. DNA for the CDR3: TGTGCCAGCAGTGAAAGGCGGAGGGTCGGTGCCGGGGAGCTGTTTTTT. It is translated as CASSERRRVGAGELFF.

J is TRBJ2-5 and V is TRBV15, with D unclear. Deletions cut 0 bases from V and 5 bases from J, with 13 bases between. Germline loops: CDR1 LNHNV, CDR2 YYDKDF (reference sequence). The CDR3 loop spans 15 amino acids. The CDR3 DNA is TGTGCCACCAGCAGAGATCTTCAGATTCTCGAGACCCAGTACTTC. Translation: CATSRDLQILETQYF. Full variable domain (remainder filled in from reference TRBV15 and TRBJ2-5): DAMVIQNPRYQVTQFGKPVTLSCSQTLNHNVMYWYQQKSSQAPKLLFHYYDKDFNNEADTPDNFQSRRPNTSFCFLDIRSPGLGDTAMYLCATSRDLQILETQYFGPGTRLLVL.

The chain links TRBV28 to TRBJ2-7; TRBD1 aligns across 8 bases. Germline CDR1 and CDR2: MDHEN and SYDVKM. V lost 3 bases to trimming and J lost 2 bases; unmatched junction nucleotides: 6. The CDR3 is 15 amino acids. CDR3 region: CASSFPGTGTYEQYF. CDR3 sequence (DNA): TGTGCCAGCAGTTTTCCTGGGACAGGAACCTACGAGCAGTACTTC.